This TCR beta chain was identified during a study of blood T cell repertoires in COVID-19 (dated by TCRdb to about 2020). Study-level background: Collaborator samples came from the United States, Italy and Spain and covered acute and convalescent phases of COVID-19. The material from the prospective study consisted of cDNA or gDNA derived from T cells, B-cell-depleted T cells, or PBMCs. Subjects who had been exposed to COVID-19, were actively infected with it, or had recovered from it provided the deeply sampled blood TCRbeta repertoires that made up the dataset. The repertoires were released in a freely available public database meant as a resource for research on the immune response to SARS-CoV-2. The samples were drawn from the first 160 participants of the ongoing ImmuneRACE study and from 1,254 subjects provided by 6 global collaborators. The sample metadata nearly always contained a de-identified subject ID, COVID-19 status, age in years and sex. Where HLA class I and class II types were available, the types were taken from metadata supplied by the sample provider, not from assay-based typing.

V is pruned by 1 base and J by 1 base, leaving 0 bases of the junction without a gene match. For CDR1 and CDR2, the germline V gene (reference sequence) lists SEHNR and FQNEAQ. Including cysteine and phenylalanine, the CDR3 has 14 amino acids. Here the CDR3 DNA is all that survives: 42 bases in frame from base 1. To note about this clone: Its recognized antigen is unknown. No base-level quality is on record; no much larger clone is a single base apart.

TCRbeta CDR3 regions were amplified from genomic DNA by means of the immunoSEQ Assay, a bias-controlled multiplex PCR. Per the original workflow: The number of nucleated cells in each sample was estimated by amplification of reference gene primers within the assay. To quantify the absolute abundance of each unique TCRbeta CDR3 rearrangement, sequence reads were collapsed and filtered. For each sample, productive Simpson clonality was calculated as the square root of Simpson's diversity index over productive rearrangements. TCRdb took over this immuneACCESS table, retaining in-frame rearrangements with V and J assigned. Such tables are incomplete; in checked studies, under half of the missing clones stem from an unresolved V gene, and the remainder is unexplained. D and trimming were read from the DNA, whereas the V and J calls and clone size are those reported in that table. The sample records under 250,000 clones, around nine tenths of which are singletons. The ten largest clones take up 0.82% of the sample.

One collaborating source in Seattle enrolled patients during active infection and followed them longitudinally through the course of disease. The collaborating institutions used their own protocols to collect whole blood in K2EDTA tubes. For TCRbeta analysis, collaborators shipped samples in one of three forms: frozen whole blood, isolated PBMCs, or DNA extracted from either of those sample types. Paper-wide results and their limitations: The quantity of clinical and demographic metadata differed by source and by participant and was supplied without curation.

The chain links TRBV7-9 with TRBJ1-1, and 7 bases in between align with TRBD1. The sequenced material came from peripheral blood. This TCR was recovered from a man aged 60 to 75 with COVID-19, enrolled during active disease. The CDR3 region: CASSLGTGNTEAFF. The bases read TGTGCCAGCAGCTTAGGGACAGGGAACACTGAAGCTTTCTTT.